The text below deals with one TCR beta chain. Its antigen is as yet unknown. The data belong to a study of cytomegalovirus exposure and HLA in healthy donors. Study observations and caveats: More clonal expansion characterized HLA-associated TCR beta chains than equally common others in a later analysis. According to a later analysis, most TCR beta chains associated with CMV appeared HLA-restricted. Through in vitro validation, three CMV-associated chains were shown to be specific for CMV antigens.

The PCR was carried out with 60 Vbeta primers and 13 Jbeta primers. TCRdb's table, derived via immunoSEQ multiplex PCR, lists solely in-frame clones and lacks some. This table has 35,000 to 55,000 clones, around 64% appearing once. The CDR3 is made up of 16 amino acids. V was clipped by 0 bases and J by 5 bases; unmatched bases: 10. Germline V gene lookup returns CDR1 SGHTS and CDR2 YDEGEE. The chain has TRBV5-8 and TRBJ2-5, with 7 bases that match TRBD1. Material: PBMCs. This sequence originates from a human donor in good health. CDR3 residues: CASSLGTGGTWETQYF. CDR3 nucleotides: TGTGCCAGCAGCTTGGGGACAGGTGGGACCTGGGAGACCCAGTACTTC.